What follows are 15 T cell receptor beta chains derived from one specimen sequenced in a study of T cells in Graves' hyperthyroidism and ophthalmopathy. Amplification of TCR beta CDR3 regions was performed using RNA transcripts as template. Primed by the HTBI set, a first-round RT-PCR was run on the TCR CDR3. TCRdb analysed the multiplex PCR reads with MiXCR anew, one entry per CDR3 protein. The table records roughly 200,000 distinct CDR3 sequences, about a sixth of them present only once. Specimen: blood. The receptors were sampled from a woman aged 45-65 years with Graves' hyperthyroidism.

This clonotype was seen a few times. The rearrangement joins TRBV7-9 to TRBJ1-6; D possibly corresponds to TRBD1 (5 bases). CDR1 and CDR2 (germline): SEHNR, FQNEAQ (reference sequence). This CDR3 comprises 14 residues. Between the trimmed V and J ends, which lost 3 bases and 8 bases, there was a span of 11 bases. This chain's CDR3 is CASSFGALDSPLHF. In nucleotides, the CDR3 is TGTGCCAGCAGCTTCGGGGCCTTAGATTCACCCCTCCACTTT. Based on the CDR3 plus reference TRBV7-9 and TRBJ1-6, the full variable domain is DTGVSQNPRHKITKRGQNVTFRCDPISEHNRLYWYRQTLGQGPEFLTYFQNEAQLEKSRLLSDRFSAERPKGSFSTLEIQRTEQGDSAMYLCASSFGALDSPLHFGNGTRLTVT.

The chain couples TRBV20-1 to TRBJ2-2; D is ambiguous. Between the trimmed V and J ends, which lost 0 bases and 4 bases, there was a span of 6 bases. This CDR3 comprises 13 residues. Germline CDR1 and CDR2: DFQATT and SNEGSKA (reference sequence). CDR3 DNA: TGCAGTGCTAGAGATATTCCCACCGGGGAGCTGTTTTTT. Translation gives CSARDIPTGELFF.

There are many counts of this clonotype. The chain links TRBV7-3 to TRBJ2-1; 7 nucleotides agree with TRBD1. From germline, CDR1 is SGHTA and CDR2 FQGTGA. V was pared by 5 bases and J by 7 bases, with 5 bases of the junction left unmatched. This CDR3 is 13 amino acids long. CDR3 bases: TGTGCCAGCAGCCCGACAGGGCTTAATGAGCAGTTCTTC. Protein sequence: CASSPTGLNEQFF.

This clonotype has a count of ten or more. The CDR3 is CSARAKGGPSSEQYF. In DNA, the CDR3 is TGCAGTGCTAGAGCCAAAGGAGGCCCGTCGTCCGAGCAGTACTTC. This chain links TRBV20-1 with TRBJ2-7; D might be TRBD2 (5 bases). Trimming shortened V by 1 base and J by 6 bases, and 19 bases separated the two germline ends. Germline lookup yields CDR1 DFQATT and CDR2 SNEGSKA (reference sequence). This CDR3 comprises 15 residues.

This clonotype appeared a few times. A read error may be the cause here, since a much bigger clone is one base away. V usage is TRBV20-1 and J usage is TRBJ2-7; tentative D call: TRBD1 (6 bases). The length of the CDR3 is 14 residues. Trimming took off 4 bases at V and 2 bases at J, with 15 bases between the two ends. Germline V gene sequence: CDR1 DFQATT, CDR2 SNEGSKA (reference sequence). This CDR3 is CSAKRGHNPYEQYF. CDR3 bases: TGCAGTGCTAAAAGGGGACACAACCCCTACGAGCAGTACTTC.

The CDR3 nucleotides read TGCAGTGCAACTCGGGACATCAGGGAGCCCCAGCATTTT. It codes for CSATRDIREPQHF. The chain employs TRBV20-1 and TRBJ1-5, with D possibly TRBD1 on 6 matching bases. Deletions cut 6 bases from V and 8 bases from J, with 17 bases between. Germline V CDR1 and CDR2: DFQATT, SNEGSKA (reference sequence). This CDR3 has 13 residues.

This clonotype has ten or more counts. The chain uses TRBV6-1 and TRBJ1-2; TRBD1 matches 7 bases. Germline CDR1 MNHNS, CDR2 SASEGT. CDR3 length: 15 residues. V was pared by 6 bases and J by 0 bases, with 7 bases of the junction left unmatched. The CDR3: CASSLSGTANYGYTF. For the CDR3, the DNA is TGTGCCAGCAGCCTCTCCGGGACAGCTAACTATGGCTACACCTTC.

The CDR3 DNA reads TGCAGTGCTAGAGACGGAAGAGCCGGGACTAGCGGGAACAATGAGCAGTTCTTC. Its translation is CSARDGRAGTSGNNEQFF. J is TRBJ2-1 and V is TRBV20-1, with 13 bases matching TRBD2. The length of the CDR3 is 18 residues. The V gene's germline CDR1 is DFQATT and CDR2 SNEGSKA (reference sequence). Trimming cost V 0 bases and J 5 bases; bases outside gene matches: 10.

This clonotype occurred many times. The V and J genes are TRBV12-3 or TRBV12-4 and TRBJ2-3; 15 nucleotides agree with TRBD2. Losses at the gene ends were 6 bases for V and 6 bases for J; bases not matched to a gene: 10. This CDR3 is built from 17 residues. CDR3 in DNA: TGTGCCAGCAGAATGGGACTAGCGGGAGGCAACTGGGATACGCAGTATTTT. Protein: CASRMGLAGGNWDTQYF.

This clonotype was seen ten or more times. This rearrangement joins TRBV7-3 to TRBJ1-1; no reliable D call. Germline-derived CDR1 and CDR2 are SGHTA and FQGTGA. The germline V and J ends were trimmed by 2 bases and 9 bases, with 10 bases remaining between them. This CDR3 spans 12 amino acids. The CDR3, as DNA: TGTGCCAGCAGCTTAGGGAGGACTAAAGCTTTCTTT. Its translation: CASSLGRTKAFF.

V is TRBV20-1 and J is TRBJ2-2, with D possibly matching TRBD2 (6 bases). The V gene lost 0 bases and the J gene lost 7 bases, with 18 bases spanning the gap. CDR1 is DFQATT, CDR2 SNEGSKA, per germline (reference sequence). The CDR3 totals 16 residues. This chain's CDR3 is CSARDWASASYGELFF. CDR3 DNA sequence: TGCAGTGCTAGAGATTGGGCTAGCGCGAGCTACGGGGAGCTGTTTTTT.

This clonotype occurred many times. The chain uses TRBV5-1 and TRBJ2-3; no reliable D call. CDR3 size: 14 residues. Trimming stripped 0 bases from V and 0 bases from J, with 5 bases between. The germline V gene encodes CDR1 SGHRS and CDR2 YFSETQ. The CDR3 DNA sequence: TGCGCCAGCAGCTTGGCCATCAGCACAGATACGCAGTATTTT. Amino acid sequence: CASSLAISTDTQYF.

V gene TRBV13 combines with J gene TRBJ1-2; 7 nucleotides align to TRBD1. The CDR3 totals 16 residues. The germline V gene encodes CDR1 PRHDT and CDR2 FYEKMQ (reference sequence). V was pared by 6 bases and J by 8 bases, with 18 bases of the junction left unmatched. The CDR3 sequence is CASRPGTENARGGYTF. The CDR3 coding sequence is TGTGCCAGCAGACCCGGGACAGAGAATGCCCGTGGGGGCTACACCTTC.

This clonotype appeared many times. This chain links TRBV6-6 with TRBJ1-1; D gene ambiguous. The CDR3 has 14 amino acids. With 2 bases removed from V and 0 bases from J, the gap between germline ends came to 7 bases. Germline V gene sequence: CDR1 MNHNY, CDR2 SVGAGI (reference sequence). CDR3: CASSYGRMNTEAFF. In DNA form, the CDR3 reads TGTGCCAGCAGTTACGGCAGGATGAACACTGAAGCTTTCTTT.

With regard to this clonotype: A much larger clone differs from this one at a single base, so this may be a read error. The V call is TRBV18, the J call TRBJ2-7; D ambiguous. Germline CDR1 is KGHSH and CDR2 is LQKENI. The CDR3 extends over 13 amino acids. The DNA of the CDR3 is TGTGTCAGCTCGTCCACAGTTTCCTACGAGCAGTACTTC. Translating gives CVSSSTVSYEQYF.